A selection of T cell receptor beta chains follows, all from one sample in a study of cytomegalovirus exposure and HLA in healthy donors. TCRdb's table, derived via immunoSEQ multiplex PCR, lists solely in-frame clones and lacks some. The sample lists some 150,000 clones; 70% to 90% were seen once. Sequencing was performed on PBMCs. These receptors were obtained from a woman between 25 and 40 years old in good health and CMV-seropositive. CDR3s include the opening cysteine and the closing phenylalanine or tryptophan. A D gene is named only where the DNA matches it firmly. Only part of the rows carry a size: once, few, many, or a class if the clone is expanded.

J: TRBJ1-1
size: -
V: TRBV4-3
D: -
DNA: TGCGCCAGCAGCCCCGGACAGTTGAACACTGAAGCTTTCTTT
CDR3: CASSPGQLNTEAFF

J: TRBJ2-5
size: -
V: TRBV4-1
D: TRBD1
DNA: TGCGCCAGCAGCCAATACCATCCGGGACAGGGGCGGGAGACCCAGTACTTC
CDR3: CASSQYHPGQGRETQYF

J: TRBJ1-2
size: -
V: TRBV4-3
D: -
DNA: TGCGCCAGCAGCCAAGTGGCCGGTTCAGGGGGCTACACCTTC
CDR3: CASSQVAGSGGYTF

J: TRBJ2-7
size: -
V: TRBV5-3
D: -
DNA: TGTGCCTGCGGTGAGCACCCGTGGTACGAGCAGTACTTC
CDR3: CACGEHPWYEQYF

J: TRBJ2-4
size: few
V: TRBV5-1
D: -
DNA: TGCGCCAGCAGCTTGGGTGACAGCGATACACTAGCCAAAAACATTCAGTACTTC
CDR3: CASSLGDSDTLAKNIQYF

J: TRBJ1-2
size: few
V: TRBV6-1
D: -
DNA: TGTGCCAGCAGTTTGTGGGCTACCTCGATCTATGGCTACACCTTC
CDR3: CASSLWATSIYGYTF

J: TRBJ2-5
size: -
V: TRBV7-3
D: TRBD2
DNA: TGTGCCAGCAGCTTATGGGGACGGGGGGGCCCTTCGAACCAAGAGACCCAGTACTTC
CDR3: CASSLWGRGGPSNQETQYF

J: TRBJ2-1
size: -
V: TRBV7-2
D: TRBD2
DNA: TGTGCCAGCAGCTTCGGCGGGGGGGCCACAGAGCAGTTCTTC
CDR3: CASSFGGGATEQFF

J: TRBJ1-4
size: -
V: TRBV14
D: TRBD1
DNA: TGTGCCAGCAGCCAACTCGGGACAGCTGAAAAACTGTTTTTT
CDR3: CASSQLGTAEKLFF

J: TRBJ2-1
size: -
V: TRBV7-2
D: -
DNA: TGTGCCAGCAGCTTATACGGGGGTCACAATGAGCAGTTCTTC
CDR3: CASSLYGGHNEQFF

J: TRBJ2-2
size: -
V: TRBV9
D: -
DNA: TGTGCCAGCAGCTCGTTGAACACCGGGGAGCTGTTTTTT
CDR3: CASSSLNTGELFF

J: TRBJ2-7
size: -
V: TRBV7-2
D: TRBD2
DNA: TGTGCCAGCAGCACCAATAGCGGGGCCTCGGGCGAGCAGTACTTC
CDR3: CASSTNSGASGEQYF

J: TRBJ1-6
size: -
V: TRBV6-5
D: -
DNA: TGTGCCAGCACCCTACGAGGCTCCTTCTCACCCCTCCACTTT
CDR3: CASTLRGSFSPLHF

J: TRBJ1-1
size: -
V: TRBV25-1
D: -
DNA: TGTGCCAGCAGCCCCGCGACTGAAGCTTTCTTT
CDR3: CASSPATEAFF

J: TRBJ2-3
size: -
V: TRBV6-1
D: TRBD2
DNA: TGTGCCAGCAAGTCGACTAGCGGCACAGATACGCAGTATTTT
CDR3: CASKSTSGTDTQYF

J: TRBJ1-3
size: -
V: TRBV7-2
D: -
DNA: TGTGCCAGCAGCTTGGGGGGTCCCGGAAACACCATATATTTT
CDR3: CASSLGGPGNTIYF

J: TRBJ2-5
size: few
V: TRBV5-1
D: -
DNA: TGCGCCAGCAGCTTGGCCGGTCCTCAAGAGACCCAGTACTTC
CDR3: CASSLAGPQETQYF

J: TRBJ2-3
size: once
V: TRBV6-4
D: -
DNA: TGTGCCAGCAGTGAAGGGGGAAGCACAGATACGCAGTATTTT
CDR3: CASSEGGSTDTQYF

J: TRBJ2-5
size: -
V: TRBV29-1
D: TRBD2
DNA: TGCAGCGCGGGAGGGGGGGAAGAGACCCAGTACTTC
CDR3: CSAGGGEETQYF

J: TRBJ2-5
size: -
V: TRBV5-1
D: TRBD2
DNA: TGCGCCAGCAGCTTGGCGAGGACTAGCGGGAGGGAGACCCAGTACTTC
CDR3: CASSLARTSGRETQYF

J: TRBJ2-2
size: -
V: TRBV7-3
D: -
DNA: TGTGCCAGCAGCTTAGGACTAAGAATCCACACCGGGGAGCTGTTTTTT
CDR3: CASSLGLRIHTGELFF

J: TRBJ2-7
size: -
V: TRBV28
D: -
DNA: TGTGCCAGCAGTCCTAGGGGGATCTACACCTACGAGCAGTACTTC
CDR3: CASSPRGIYTYEQYF

J: TRBJ2-1
size: -
V: TRBV9
D: TRBD2
DNA: TGTGCCAGCAGCGTAGGGACTAGCGGGGGCTCTGAGCAGTTCTTC
CDR3: CASSVGTSGGSEQFF

J: TRBJ1-2
size: -
V: TRBV5-1
D: TRBD1
DNA: TGCGCCAGCAGCTTGGGACAGGGTGAGACCTATGGCTACACCTTC
CDR3: CASSLGQGETYGYTF

J: TRBJ2-5
size: -
V: TRBV4-2
D: -
DNA: TGTGCCAGCAGCCACTCACTAGCAGGGCAAGAGACCCAGTACTTC
CDR3: CASSHSLAGQETQYF

J: TRBJ1-2
size: -
V: TRBV5-1
D: TRBD1
DNA: TGCGCCAGCAGCGACCGACAGGGAAACTATGGCTACACCTTC
CDR3: CASSDRQGNYGYTF

J: TRBJ1-1
size: -
V: TRBV5-1
D: -
DNA: TGCGCCAGCTCCCGCAGAGATCGGGACACTGAAGCTTTCTTT
CDR3: CASSRRDRDTEAFF

J: TRBJ2-1
size: -
V: TRBV6-6
D: TRBD1
DNA: TGTGCCAGCAGTTACGAGGGGGCGGAATGGGGTGAGCAGTTCTTC
CDR3: CASSYEGAEWGEQFF

J: TRBJ1-1
size: once
V: TRBV7-3
D: -
DNA: TGCGCCAGCAGCCGGATCCGGGGGGCGAACACTGAAGCTTTCTTT
CDR3: CASSRIRGANTEAFF

J: TRBJ2-1
size: -
V: TRBV10-3
D: -
DNA: TGTGCCATCAGCGGGGCAGTGAGTTCCAGGGAGCGGGTTCACAATGAGCAGTTCTTC
CDR3: CAISGAVSSRERVHNEQFF

J: TRBJ2-3
size: -
V: TRBV30
D: TRBD2
DNA: TGTGCCTGGAGGATAGCGGGGGGCGGGGATACGCAGTATTTT
CDR3: CAWRIAGGGDTQYF

J: TRBJ1-2
size: -
V: TRBV5-1
D: -
DNA: TGCGCCAGCAGCTTGAATGGCCGACAGGACCATCAGGGAGGCTACACCTTC
CDR3: CASSLNGRQDHQGGYTF

J: TRBJ2-5
size: -
V: TRBV7-3
D: TRBD2
DNA: TGTGCCAGCAGCTTTAGCGGGGGGGCGGGAGAGACCCAGTACTTC
CDR3: CASSFSGGAGETQYF

J: TRBJ2-2
size: -
V: TRBV5-1
D: TRBD1
DNA: TGCGCCAGCAGCTCCGTTGGACAGGGGATAACCGGGGAGCTGTTTTTT
CDR3: CASSSVGQGITGELFF

J: TRBJ2-5
size: few
V: TRBV4-2
D: TRBD2
DNA: TGTGCCAGCAGCCAAGGGTCTAGCGGGGGACCCGAGACCCAGTACTTC
CDR3: CASSQGSSGGPETQYF

J: TRBJ1-3
size: -
V: TRBV4-2
D: -
DNA: TGTGCCAGCAGCCGAGCCCGGGAGGTGGGAAACACCATATATTTT
CDR3: CASSRAREVGNTIYF

J: TRBJ2-7
size: -
V: TRBV18
D: -
DNA: TGTGCCAGCTCACCACCGTCAGAACAGATCTACGAGCAGTACTTC
CDR3: CASSPPSEQIYEQYF

J: TRBJ1-2
size: once
V: TRBV29-1
D: TRBD1
DNA: TGCAGCGTCCAAGGGCCGACAGGGAAGGGCCACTATGGCTACACCTTC
CDR3: CSVQGPTGKGHYGYTF

J: TRBJ2-4
size: -
V: TRBV19
D: TRBD1
DNA: TGTGCCAGTAGTTTAAGAGGGGGACAGGGGGCACACATTCAGTACTTC
CDR3: CASSLRGGQGAHIQYF

J: TRBJ2-7
size: -
V: TRBV7-9
D: TRBD2
DNA: TGTGCCAGCAGGGACGGGACTAGCGGGGGAAGATCCGAGCAGTACTTC
CDR3: CASRDGTSGGRSEQYF

J: TRBJ1-5
size: -
V: TRBV5-6
D: TRBD1
DNA: TGTGCCAGCAGCTTGTTTGACAGGGCCGATAGCAATCAGCCCCAGCATTTT
CDR3: CASSLFDRADSNQPQHF

J: TRBJ1-1
size: once
V: TRBV18
D: TRBD1
DNA: TGTGCCAGCTCCCCTACCACCGGGACAGGGACGTTTGCTGAAGCTTTCTTT
CDR3: CASSPTTGTGTFAEAFF

J: TRBJ1-6
size: -
V: TRBV27
D: -
DNA: TGTGCCAGCAGGGCAGGCTCCTATAATTCACCCCTCCACTTT
CDR3: CASRAGSYNSPLHF

J: TRBJ2-6
size: -
V: TRBV6-1
D: -
DNA: TGTGCCAGCAGTCCCCACTCTGGGGCCAACGTCCTGACTTTC
CDR3: CASSPHSGANVLTF